The T cell receptor (beta chain) under discussion was sequenced for a study of T cell repertoires in cytomegalovirus infection. TCRdb itself ran the reads through MiXCR, one entry per CDR3 protein. Of 250,000 or so distinct CDR3 sequences listed, roughly 9.1% are singletons. Trimming at V came to 5 bases and at J to 3 bases, leaving 6 bases not matched to a gene. This CDR3 has 14 residues. CDR1 SGHTA and CDR2 FQGNSA come from the germline V gene. This sequence joins TRBV7-2 and TRBJ1-2, with TRBD1 matching over 7 bases. The TCR sequence derives from a human donor in good health (CMV status not recorded). Some clones in this sample may be carry-over from other donors' samples. The sample comprised PBMCs. The CDR3 nucleotides are TGTGCCAGCAGCCTTCTAACAGGGGACTATGGCTACACCTTC. It yields the protein CASSLLTGDYGYTF.